The 15 T cell receptor beta chains in this list originate from one sample, sequenced in a study of blood T cell repertoires in COVID-19. Sequencing used immunoSEQ multiplex PCR; TCRdb keeps in-frame clones, though not all of them. The sample lists 410,000 or so clones, roughly 89% occurring once. Sample: peripheral blood. These receptors originate from a woman in her twenties or thirties with active or convalescent COVID-19.

The gene calls are TRBV12-5 and TRBJ1-2; 7 nucleotides align to TRBD1. The germline V gene has CDR1 LGHNT and CDR2 FRNRAP. CDR3 length: 14 amino acids. The trim removed 6 bases at V and 2 bases at J, leaving 6 bases unmatched. The CDR3 reads CASGDTGDNYGYTF. In nucleotides, the CDR3 is TGTGCTAGTGGAGACACAGGGGACAACTATGGCTACACCTTC.

This chain links TRBV6-5 with TRBJ2-7; 9 positions agree with TRBD1. There are 14 residues in the CDR3. CDR1 is MNHEY, CDR2 SVGAGI, per germline. The ends lost 6 bases at V and 2 bases at J; junction bases unmatched: 5. CDR3 protein: CASSRDRATYEQYF. The DNA for the CDR3 is TGTGCCAGCAGCCGGGACAGGGCCACCTACGAGCAGTACTTC.

This clone has a single count. This chain links TRBV4-1 with TRBJ1-2, with D unclear. CDR3 length equals 12 residues. Germline values: CDR1 MGHRA, CDR2 YSYEKL. Trimming took 8 bases from V and 8 from J, leaving 15 bases between them. The CDR3 nucleotides are TGCGCCAGCTGGGAGGGAATCAGAGGCTACACCTTC. It codes for CASWEGIRGYTF.

This clone was observed a single time. The chain links TRBV19 to TRBJ1-2, with D possibly TRBD1 on 6 matching bases. Germline V gene sequence: CDR1 LNHDA, CDR2 SQIVND (reference sequence). Trimming removed 6 bases at V and 4 bases at J, with 9 bases between. CDR3 size: 12 residues. CDR3 nucleotides: TGTGCCAGTAGACAGGGCCTCTATGGCTACACCTTC. This encodes CASRQGLYGYTF.

V is TRBV19 and J is TRBJ1-5; 10 bases agree with TRBD1. The V gene's germline CDR1 is LNHDA and CDR2 SQIVND (reference sequence). This CDR3 contains 15 residues. J gave up 4 bases and V 6 bases, and 6 bases lay outside the gene matches. The CDR3 region has the DNA TGTGCCAGTAGGCCGAGGACAGGGGGGAATCAGCCCCAGCATTTT. This encodes CASRPRTGGNQPQHF.

The gene calls are TRBV18 and TRBJ1-6; D is possibly TRBD1 (6 bases). CDR3 length: 14 amino acids. CDR1 and CDR2 (germline): KGHSH, LQKENI. The germline V and J ends were trimmed by 6 bases and 10 bases, with 16 bases remaining between them. CDR3 sequence reads: CASSPSGTQSPLHF. The DNA of the CDR3 is TGTGCCAGCTCCCCTTCCGGGACACAGTCACCCCTCCACTTT.

This chain links TRBV2 with TRBJ1-2, with 7 bases aligning to TRBD1. Losses at the gene ends were 2 bases for V and 8 bases for J; bases not matched to a gene: 14. CDR1 is SNHLY and CDR2 is FYNNEI in the germline V gene. This CDR3 has 16 residues. In nucleotides, the CDR3 is TGTGCCAGCAGTGAAAGGGGGCCCTTTTATAGAGGAGGCTACACCTTC. It translates to CASSERGPFYRGGYTF. Variable domain in full (rest from reference TRBV2 and TRBJ1-2): EPEVTQTPSHQVTQMGQEVILRCVPISNHLYFYWYRQILGQKVEFLVSFYNNEISEKSEIFDDQFSVERPDGSNFTLKIRSTKLEDSAMYFCASSERGPFYRGGYTFGSGTRLTVV.

The rearrangement links TRBV28 to TRBJ1-1; a weak D match, TRBD1 (5 bases). V lost 3 bases to trimming and J lost 4 bases, with 9 bases between them. Germline lookup yields CDR1 MDHEN and CDR2 SYDVKM. The CDR3 extends over 13 amino acids. The CDR3 sequence is CASSFRGGTEAFF. The CDR3 nucleotides read TGTGCCAGCAGTTTTCGGGGGGGCACTGAAGCTTTCTTT.

The V call is TRBV3-1 (or the pseudogene TRBV3-2), the J call TRBJ2-7; TRBD2 agrees at 10 bases. Trimming cost V 5 bases and J 1 base; bases outside gene matches: 8. From germline, CDR1 is LGHDT and CDR2 YNNKEL (reference sequence). The CDR3 consists of 16 residues. CDR3 amino acids: CASSVTTSGVSYEQYF. The CDR3 region has the DNA TGTGCCAGCAGCGTAACAACTAGCGGGGTTTCCTACGAGCAGTACTTC.

This clone was detected once. The chain carries TRBV3-1 (or the pseudogene TRBV3-2) and TRBJ2-1, with 7 bases aligning to TRBD2. The junction had 15 bases not matched to a gene; V was cut back by 1 base and J by 6 bases. The CDR3 has 18 residues. Germline V gene sequence: CDR1 LGHDT, CDR2 YNNKEL (reference sequence). CDR3 residues: CASSQVAVAGVPLNEQFF. CDR3 coding DNA: TGTGCCAGCAGCCAAGTCGCCGTAGCGGGCGTACCGCTCAATGAGCAGTTCTTC.

The sample holds a few counts of this clone. J is TRBJ1-2 and V is TRBV10-3, with 10 bases lining up with TRBD1. Unmatched junction bases numbered 23, after V lost 6 bases and J lost 4 bases. The CDR3 covers 20 residues. Germline V gene sequence: CDR1 ENHRY, CDR2 SYGVKD. CDR3 amino acids: CAISEQKIGTGTGESYGYTF. In DNA form, the CDR3 reads TGTGCCATCAGCGAGCAGAAAATAGGAACCGGGACAGGGGAATCCTATGGCTACACCTTC.

This sequence joins TRBV28 and TRBJ2-7, with 10 bases identical to TRBD1. Germline assignment: CDR1 MDHEN and CDR2 SYDVKM. V lost 4 bases and J lost 4; bases outside the gene matches: 16. The CDR3 is 18 amino acids. The CDR3 bases are TGTGCCAGCAGTTCCTCGGGACAGGGGCGATTCCGATTATACGAGCAGTACTTC. It is translated as CASSSSGQGRFRLYEQYF.

This clone was detected only once. This chain connects TRBV6-1 to TRBJ2-3; 10 nucleotides line up with TRBD2. V was clipped by 3 bases and J by 4 bases; unmatched bases: 10. CDR3 length equals 17 residues. CDR1 is MNHNS, CDR2 SASEGT, per germline. CDR3 DNA sequence: TGTGCCAGCAGTGAGGGATTTGGAGCGGGGGGGGCAGATACGCAGTATTTT. This sequence encodes CASSEGFGAGGADTQYF.

The chain links TRBV7-9 to TRBJ1-4; perhaps TRBD1 as D (6 bases). CDR3 size: 14 residues. V lost 3 bases and J 5 bases, leaving 10 bases between the germline ends. Germline V gene data show CDR1 as SEHNR and CDR2 as FQNEAQ (reference sequence). CDR3: CASSFRQGNEKLFF. The CDR3 DNA reads TGTGCCAGCAGCTTCAGGCAGGGGAATGAAAAACTGTTTTTT.

The gene calls are TRBV7-6 and TRBJ2-3, with 9 nucleotides matching TRBD2. The CDR3 extends over 18 amino acids. V shed 3 bases and J 3 bases; nucleotides not matched to a gene: 13. Germline values: CDR1 SGHVS, CDR2 FNYEAQ. CDR3 amino acids: CASSFGREGLGGTDTQYF. In nucleotides, the CDR3 is TGTGCCAGCAGCTTCGGGCGGGAGGGCCTCGGAGGGACAGATACGCAGTATTTT.